Only a few counts were recorded for the clone carrying this T cell receptor (beta chain). The antigen is not known. These data belong to a study of spatial heterogeneity in lung cancer. Turning to the study itself: More than 9.5 raw reads, on average, carried each unique TCR and UMI combination.

Every individual TCR cDNA molecule carried its own unique molecular identifier, which allowed correction of PCR and sequencing errors. MiXCR, run by TCRdb on the 5' RACE reads, gives a single entry per CDR3 protein. Among around 41,000 distinct CDR3 sequences, under 25% were seen once, and the ten largest hold less than 9.5%. Study outcomes and limitations: In blood, ubiquitous expanded tumor TCRs appeared more at resection than follow-up.

Described time point: blood at routine non-recurrence follow-up after resection. V lost 2 bases and J lost 5; bases outside the gene matches: 2. CDR3 length: 14 amino acids. The source is a female donor with early-stage non-small cell lung cancer. Sequencing was performed on PBMCs, taken at follow-up. The chain combines TRBV12-3 or TRBV12-4 with TRBJ2-7; 11 bases are shared with TRBD1. The CDR3: CASSLRTGGHEQYF. CDR3 in DNA: TGTGCCAGCAGTTTAAGGACAGGGGGCCACGAGCAGTACTTC.